These T cell receptor beta chains were read from a single sample in a study of a mutant IDH1 vaccine in newly diagnosed glioma. Sequencing was performed with immunoSEQ multiplex PCR; in TCRdb, only in-frame clones are kept and a portion is missing. The sample carries around 64,000 clones, about 86% recorded once. This specimen was peripheral blood mononuclear cells (PBMCs), taken from a glioma patient treated with radiotherapy, temozolomide or both. Receptors originate from a woman between 18 and 30 years old with glioma. Some clones in this sample may be carry-over from other donors' samples. The CDR3 runs from the conserved cysteine through the conserved F or W. D genes are given only for firm matches. The size entry is marked missing in some rows and otherwise reads once, few, many or a size class.

abundance	v_gene	j_gene	len	d_gene	CDR3nt	CDR3aa
-	TRBV7-3	TRBJ1-2	14	-	TGTGCCAGCAGCCGAAGGGGGGCCGGCTATGGCTACACCTTC	CASSRRGAGYGYTF
once	TRBV6-5	TRBJ2-7	15	TRBD2	TGTGCCAGCAGTTTGTCGTGGGGACTAAACGGCGAGCAGTACTTC	CASSLSWGLNGEQYF
-	TRBV5-6	TRBJ2-3	16	TRBD2	TGTGCCAGCAGCTTTTCAATGGCGGGGGGCACAGATACGCAGTATTTT	CASSFSMAGGTDTQYF
-	TRBV9	TRBJ1-1	13	-	TGTGCCAGCAGCGTCTCAGTGAACACTGAAGCTTTCTTT	CASSVSVNTEAFF
-	TRBV29-1	TRBJ1-1	14	TRBD1	TGCAGCGTTGGACAAGAGGGGGCAGGGACTGAAGCTTTCTTT	CSVGQEGAGTEAFF
-	TRBV19	TRBJ2-7	13	TRBD1	TGTGCCAGTTGCCCCGACAGGGCGGGCGAGCAGTACTTC	CASCPDRAGEQYF
-	TRBV12-5	TRBJ1-6	13	-	TGTGCTAGTGGTTTGTCACGGGATTCACCCCTCCACTTT	CASGLSRDSPLHF
-	TRBV6-5	TRBJ1-2	14	-	TGTGCCAGCAGTTATATCGGGGAGGCCTATGGCTACACCTTC	CASSYIGEAYGYTF
-	TRBV6-6	TRBJ2-1	12	-	TGTGCCAGCAACGGCGGGGACAATGAGCAGTTCTTC	CASNGGDNEQFF
-	TRBV6-1	TRBJ1-2	12	-	TGTGCCAGCACTCCGGGACAAGGAGGCTACACCTTC	CASTPGQGGYTF
-	TRBV21-1	TRBJ2-7	14	-	TGTGCCAGCAGCTCCCGACAGGGGTTATGCGAGCAGTACTTC	CASSSRQGLCEQYF
-	TRBV6-5	TRBJ1-2	12	-	TGTGCCAGCAGGGACAAACACTATGGCTACACCTTC	CASRDKHYGYTF
-	TRBV7-8	TRBJ1-1	13	-	TGTGCCAGCGAATCCAGGGGGAACACTGAAGCTTTCTTT	CASESRGNTEAFF
-	TRBV4-1	TRBJ1-1	14	-	TGCGCCAGCAGCCAAGCGGCAGGAGGTACTGAAGCTTTCTTT	CASSQAAGGTEAFF
-	TRBV7-2	TRBJ2-1	12	-	TGTGCCAGCAGCCAGGTGCGGGGAGGGCAGTTCTTC	CASSQVRGGQFF
-	TRBV13	TRBJ2-7	11	-	TGTGCCAGCAGCTTAGGTTACGAGCAGTACTTC	CASSLGYEQYF
-	TRBV27	TRBJ2-5	13	-	TGTGCCAGCAGTGAATGGGGGTCGGGGACCCAGTACTTC	CASSEWGSGTQYF
-	TRBV2	TRBJ1-2	15	-	TGTGCCAGCAGTGAAGGCCTCAGGGCAGCGGGAGGCTACACCTTC	CASSEGLRAAGGYTF
-	TRBV10-3	TRBJ2-7	16	-	TGTGCCATCAGTGAGTCGATTGGGACCACACCACACGAGCAGTACTTC	CAISESIGTTPHEQYF
-	TRBV5-6	TRBJ1-4	12	-	TGTGCCAGCAGCAGGGGCAGTGAAAAACTGTTTTTT	CASSRGSEKLFF
-	TRBV19	TRBJ1-1	16	TRBD1	TGTGCCAGTAGTAAGGGGGGGACAGGAATTGGCACTGAAGCTTTCTTT	CASSKGGTGIGTEAFF
-	TRBV5-1	TRBJ2-7	14	-	TGCGCCAGCAGCGCCCAGGACAGAACCTACGAGCAGTACTTC	CASSAQDRTYEQYF
-	TRBV5-5	TRBJ2-2	13	-	TGTGCCTCCCGGGACACGAACACCGGGGAGCTGTTTTTT	CASRDTNTGELFF
-	TRBV28	TRBJ1-2	14	-	TGTGCCAGCAGTTTAACCGGGCCTTATTGGGGCTACACCTTC	CASSLTGPYWGYTF
-	TRBV9	TRBJ2-4	14	-	TGTGCCAGCAGCGTAGAGTGGTGGAAAAACATTCAGTACTTC	CASSVEWWKNIQYF
-	TRBV6-6	TRBJ2-2	15	TRBD1	TGTGCCAGCATCACCACGACAGGGGGCTCCGGGGAGCTGTTTTTT	CASITTTGGSGELFF
-	TRBV29-1	TRBJ2-3	11	-	TGCAGCGTTTGCTTAACAGATACGCAGTATTTT	CSVCLTDTQYF
-	TRBV7-9	TRBJ1-2	15	TRBD1	TGTGCCAGCAGCCCTTCGGACAGGGAGTCCTATGGCTACACCTTC	CASSPSDRESYGYTF
-	TRBV19	TRBJ1-1	12	-	TGTGCCAGTAGTAGGGGGCTCGCTGAAGCTTTCTTT	CASSRGLAEAFF
-	TRBV6-5	TRBJ2-2	15	-	TGTGCCAGCAGATTCCAACAGGGAAGGGCCGGGGAGCTGTTTTTT	CASRFQQGRAGELFF
-	TRBV29-1	TRBJ2-2	12	-	TGCAGCGCCCTAAAGGGCACCGGGGAGCTGTTTTTT	CSALKGTGELFF
few	TRBV6-4	TRBJ2-1	16	-	TGTGCCAGCAGTGACTCGTTTTTTACAGCCGGCAATGAGCAGTTCTTC	CASSDSFFTAGNEQFF
-	TRBV10-3	TRBJ2-7	14	TRBD2	TGTGCCATCAGTGAAAAGCGGGAGAAGCGAGAGCAGTACTTC	CAISEKREKREQYF
-	TRBV19	TRBJ1-1	17	-	TGTGCCAGTAGTATAGCCCGATTGAAGGGAGTGAACACTGAAGCTTTCTTT	CASSIARLKGVNTEAFF
-	TRBV10-3	TRBJ1-1	13	-	TGTGCCATCAGTGCACAGGGTGAGGTTGAAGCTTTCTTT	CAISAQGEVEAFF
-	TRBV5-1	TRBJ2-5	14	-	TGCGCCAGCAGCTTATTCAGTCGGCAAGAGACCCAGTACTTC	CASSLFSRQETQYF
few	TRBV7-9	TRBJ2-3	15	TRBD2	TGTGCCAGCAGCCTTCCGACTAGCTCAGCAGATACGCAGTATTTT	CASSLPTSSADTQYF
few	TRBV18	TRBJ1-1	15	-	TGTGCCAGCTCACCCAGGGGCGAAAGTGGGACTGAAGCTTTCTTT	CASSPRGESGTEAFF
-	TRBV2	TRBJ1-2	13	-	TGTGCCAGCAGCTTATTACAGGGCTATGGCTACACCTTC	CASSLLQGYGYTF
-	TRBV19	TRBJ2-5	16	TRBD1	TGTGCCAGTAGTCCCCCGACAGGGACGGGTTGGGAGACCCAGTACTTC	CASSPPTGTGWETQYF
-	TRBV10-3	TRBJ1-3	16	-	TGTGCCATCAGTGAGGCGTCAGGGAAGTCTGGAAACACCATATATTTT	CAISEASGKSGNTIYF
-	TRBV5-8	TRBJ2-3	16	TRBD2	TGTGCCAGCACCGGACTAGCGGAGACCGCCACAGATACGCAGTATTTT	CASTGLAETATDTQYF
-	TRBV10-3	TRBJ2-2	14	-	TGTGCCATCAGTGAGACCCTAGCTGGCGGGGAGCTGTTTTTT	CAISETLAGGELFF
-	TRBV9	TRBJ2-2	17	TRBD2	TGTGCCAGCAGCTTAAGACTAGCGGAGTCGAACACCGGGGAGCTGTTTTTT	CASSLRLAESNTGELFF
-	TRBV5-1	TRBJ1-1	15	-	TGCGCCAGCAGCTTGGACGGCGATCCGGACACTGAAGCTTTCTTT	CASSLDGDPDTEAFF
-	TRBV6-1	TRBJ2-6	16	-	TGTGCCAGCAGTGCCGGGTCGTCCTCTGGGGCCAACGTCCTGACTTTC	CASSAGSSSGANVLTF
-	TRBV6-5	TRBJ2-7	15	-	TGTGCCAGCAGTTACTCCGCACTTGGGTCCTACGAGCAGTACTTC	CASSYSALGSYEQYF
-	TRBV7-2	TRBJ2-5	15	-	TGTGCCAGCAGCTTAGGCCCGTCGAGGCTCGGGACCCAGTACTTC	CASSLGPSRLGTQYF
-	TRBV9	TRBJ2-3	13	-	TGTGCCAGCAGCCTACACGGCACAGATACGCAGTATTTT	CASSLHGTDTQYF
-	TRBV19	TRBJ1-1	13	-	TGTGCCAGTAGTATCGGACAGAGGGCTGAAGCTTTCTTT	CASSIGQRAEAFF
-	TRBV7-3	TRBJ2-2	18	TRBD2	TGTGCCAGCAGCTTTGCCGGGACTAGCGGGAGAAGCACCGGGGAGCTGTTTTTT	CASSFAGTSGRSTGELFF
-	TRBV5-1	TRBJ2-7	12	-	TGCGCCAGCACCAAACAGGGAAACGAGCAGTACTTC	CASTKQGNEQYF
-	TRBV19	TRBJ2-7	14	-	TGTGCCAGCACCCGGGACACCGGATCCTACGAGCAGTACTTC	CASTRDTGSYEQYF
few	TRBV6-5	TRBJ1-4	14	-	TGTGCCAGCAGGGCGGGACGCCGTAATGAAAAACTGTTTTTT	CASRAGRRNEKLFF
-	TRBV19	TRBJ2-7	13	-	TGTGCCAGTAGTCCCCGGACACTCCACGAGCAGTACTTC	CASSPRTLHEQYF
-	TRBV19	TRBJ2-7	14	-	TGTGCCAGTAGTATCCGGGACCAGGTTTCCGAGCAGTACTTC	CASSIRDQVSEQYF
-	TRBV6-4	TRBJ2-1	14	TRBD2	TGTGCCAGCAGTGCTAGCGGGGGCTTGGATGAGCAGTTCTTC	CASSASGGLDEQFF
-	TRBV14	TRBJ1-1	13	-	TGTGCCAGCAGTCTGAGTGGCCCAACTGAAGCTTTCTTT	CASSLSGPTEAFF
-	TRBV19	TRBJ1-5	18	-	TGTGCCAGTCCTAATCCAGTTAGCGAGGAGGATAGCAATCAGCCCCAGCATTTT	CASPNPVSEEDSNQPQHF